These 32 T cell receptor beta chains share one sample of origin, sequenced in a study of cytomegalovirus exposure and HLA in healthy donors. PCR amplification relied on 60 Vbeta primers (plus 13 Jbeta primers). Measured with immunoSEQ multiplex PCR; TCRdb has only the in-frame clones, and not every one. The table has around 65,000 clones, 85% to 90% seen once; the top ten hold about 10%. Sequenced sample: PBMCs. The receptor set was obtained from a female donor in good health and CMV-seronegative.

The V gene is TRBV4-2, the J gene TRBJ2-3; 10 bases align to TRBD2. Germline-derived CDR1 and CDR2 are LGHNA and YNFKEQ. V was pared by 4 bases and J by 0 bases, with 1 base of the junction left unmatched. The length of the CDR3 is 15 residues. The CDR3 sequence is CASSLAGGSTDTQYF. The CDR3 DNA reads TGTGCCAGCAGCCTAGCGGGAGGTAGCACAGATACGCAGTATTTT.

This sequence joins TRBV6-1 and TRBJ2-1; 12 nucleotides agree with TRBD2. Germline V lookup: CDR1 MNHNS, CDR2 SASEGT. Trimming removed 7 bases from V and 7 bases from J; junction bases left unmatched: 8. The CDR3 spans 15 residues. The CDR3 DNA reads as TGTGCCAGCAAGTCTAGCGGGGGGGCCGGTAATGAGCAGTTCTTC. Its translation: CASKSSGGAGNEQFF.

This rearrangement joins TRBV10-1 to TRBJ2-7; the match to TRBD1 covers 9 bases. Germline assignment: CDR1 WNHNN and CDR2 SYGVQD (reference sequence). V trimming: 9 bases; J trimming: 3 bases; junction bases outside the gene matches: 9. The CDR3 totals 14 residues. The CDR3 DNA is TGCGCCAGACGGGACAGGGCTCAACTCTACGAGCAGTACTTC. Encoded protein: CARRDRAQLYEQYF.

The chain uses TRBV4-1 and TRBJ1-1; the D gene is possibly TRBD1 (5 bases). CDR3 length: 16 amino acids. CDR1 is MGHRA and CDR2 is YSYEKL in the germline V gene. The ends were cut back, 0 bases at V and 3 bases at J, with 14 bases in the middle. CDR3 amino acids: CASSQDPRDWDTEAFF. The CDR3 DNA is TGCGCCAGCAGCCAAGATCCGCGGGACTGGGACACTGAAGCTTTCTTT.

In this sample, this clone turned up a few times. CDR3 in DNA: TGTGCCGTCGGACACAGGGGAGGCTATGGCTACACCTTC. Translation gives CAVGHRGGYGYTF. V usage is TRBV30 and J usage is TRBJ1-2, with TRBD1 matching 7 bases. Trimming removed 8 bases from V and 4 bases from J; junction bases left unmatched: 10. The CDR3 spans 13 residues. Per the germline V gene, CDR1 is GTSNPN and CDR2 is SVGIG (reference sequence).

This clone showed up just once. V is TRBV7-9 and J is TRBJ1-2; the D gene is possibly TRBD1 (6 bases). Trimming stripped 2 bases from V and 1 base from J, with 8 bases between. The CDR3 totals 14 residues. The V gene's germline CDR1 is SEHNR and CDR2 FQNEAQ (reference sequence). CDR3 region: CASSLTGINYGYTF. CDR3 DNA: TGTGCCAGCAGCTTAACAGGGATTAACTATGGCTACACCTTC.

This rearrangement joins TRBV7-8 to TRBJ2-1; D might be TRBD2 (5 bases). Germline CDR1 and CDR2: SGHVS and FQNEAQ. Trimming shortened V by 4 bases and J by 8 bases, and 24 bases separated the two germline ends. CDR3 length: 17 residues. The CDR3 DNA reads as TGTGCCAGCAGCTCCCATCTCATACTAGAGAGGAGCCATGAGCAGTTCTTC. Its protein product is CASSSHLILERSHEQFF.

V and J are TRBV5-4 and TRBJ2-1, with 7 bases identical to TRBD1. Per germline, CDR1 SGHNT and CDR2 YYREEE (reference sequence). V lost 6 bases to trimming and J lost 3 bases; unmatched junction nucleotides: 6. The CDR3 has 14 residues. The CDR3 region is CASNRGGDYNEQFF. The CDR3 region has the DNA TGTGCCAGCAATCGAGGGGGCGACTACAATGAGCAGTTCTTC.

The DNA for the CDR3 is TGTGCCTGGAGGGGCGCGGGAGGGTACGAGCAGTACTTC. The encoded protein is CAWRGAGGYEQYF. The chain has TRBV30 and TRBJ2-5; 9 nucleotides agree with TRBD2. The J call is doubtful: the DNA matches TRBJ2-7 better. Germline V lookup: CDR1 GTSNPN, CDR2 SVGIG (reference sequence). This CDR3 is 13 amino acids long.

The CDR3 loop reads CASSLAGQGGMELFF. The CDR3 region has the DNA TGTGCCAGCAGCTTAGCCGGCCAAGGGGGTATGGAACTGTTTTTT. The gene calls are TRBV7-2 and TRBJ1-4; D may be TRBD1 (6 bases). This CDR3 is 15 amino acids long. The germline V and J ends were trimmed by 0 bases and 12 bases, with 17 bases remaining between them. From germline, CDR1 is SGHTA and CDR2 FQGNSA. The complete variable domain, with remaining parts taken from reference TRBV7-2 and TRBJ1-4, reads GAGVSQSPSNKVTEKGKDVELRCDPISGHTALYWYRQSLGQGLEFLIYFQGNSAPDKSGLPSDRFSAERTGGSVSTLTIQRTQQEDSAVYLCASSLAGQGGMELFFGSGTQLSVL.

The gene calls are TRBV19 and TRBJ2-1, with TRBD2 identical over 7 bases. V shed 0 bases, J shed 1 base, and the junction held 3 bases outside the gene matches. The CDR3 loop spans 16 amino acids. Germline values: CDR1 LNHDA, CDR2 SQIVND (reference sequence). CDR3 DNA sequence: TGTGCCAGTAGTATAGATCAGCGGGGATCCTACAATGAGCAGTTCTTC. Translation gives CASSIDQRGSYNEQFF.

This chain joins TRBV23-1 and TRBJ2-5; D is ambiguous. TRBV23-1 is assigned to the ORF class and has an uncertain function. The germline V and J ends were trimmed by 7 bases and 2 bases, with 23 bases remaining between them. The CDR3 covers 17 residues. In DNA form, the CDR3 reads TGCGCCAGCATACCTCCTTTCGGATGGGCCTTTCAAGAGACCCAGTACTTC. Its protein product is CASIPPFGWAFQETQYF.

CDR3 DNA sequence: TGTGCCAGCAGGGAAACTAGCGGGGAGCAAGAGACCCAGTACTTC. As protein: CASRETSGEQETQYF. This chain joins TRBV6-1 and TRBJ2-5; TRBD2 aligns across 10 bases. The CDR3 runs 15 residues. With V trimmed by 6 bases and J by 2 bases, 6 bases remained unmatched. CDR1 MNHNS and CDR2 SASEGT come from the germline V gene.

CDR3 loop: CASSPRIRGNTEAFF. DNA of the CDR3: TGTGCCAGCAGCCCCCGGATCCGGGGAAACACTGAAGCTTTCTTT. The rearrangement uses TRBV7-2 and TRBJ1-1; D is ambiguous. The CDR3 has 15 residues. Trimming took 5 bases from V and 2 from J, leaving 15 bases between them. CDR1 is SGHTA and CDR2 is FQGNSA in the germline V gene.

V usage is TRBV29-1 and J usage is TRBJ2-6; 12 nucleotides agree with TRBD1. Looked up from germline, CDR1 is SQVTM and CDR2 is ANQGSEA. The CDR3 consists of 16 residues. The V gene end was trimmed by 6 bases and the J gene end by 1 base; junction bases not matched to a gene: 4. The CDR3 coding sequence is TGCAGCGTCCCGGGACAGGGGGCTTCTGGGGCCAACGTCCTGACTTTC. Translated, it gives CSVPGQGASGANVLTF.

The J gene is TRBJ2-7, the V gene TRBV7-2, with 7 positions matching TRBD2. Per germline, CDR1 SGHTA and CDR2 FQGNSA. The CDR3 has 15 residues. The junction had 9 bases not matched to a gene; V was cut back by 5 bases and J by 2 bases. The CDR3 DNA reads as TGTGCCAGCAGCCGGAGCGGGAAGCTAGCCTACGAGCAGTACTTC. Its protein product is CASSRSGKLAYEQYF. Using reference TRBV7-2 and TRBJ2-7 for the parts outside the CDR3, the full variable domain is GAGVSQSPSNKVTEKGKDVELRCDPISGHTALYWYRQSLGQGLEFLIYFQGNSAPDKSGLPSDRFSAERTGGSVSTLTIQRTQQEDSAVYLCASSRSGKLAYEQYFGPGTRLTVT.

The chain has TRBV19 and TRBJ1-2, with 7 bases aligning to TRBD1. Losses at the gene ends were 6 bases for V and 6 bases for J; bases not matched to a gene: 7. The CDR3 is 13 amino acids. The germline CDR1 and CDR2 sequences are LNHDA and SQIVND (reference sequence). The CDR3 coding sequence is TGTGCCAGTAGGGGACAGCATGTCGATGGCTACACCTTC. Protein: CASRGQHVDGYTF. Full variable domain (missing parts from reference TRBV19 and TRBJ1-2): DGGITQSPKYLFRKEGQNVTLSCEQNLNHDAMYWYRQDPGQGLRLIYYSQIVNDFQKGDIAEGYSVSREKKESFPLTVTSAQKNPTAFYLCASRGQHVDGYTFGSGTRLTVV.

This clone was counted between two and nine times. V gene TRBV2 combines with J gene TRBJ2-7; weak D call: TRBD2 (6 bases). Germline V gene sequence: CDR1 SNHLY, CDR2 FYNNEI. V shed 10 bases and J shed 4 bases, with 17 bases lying between them. This CDR3 comprises 13 residues. The CDR3 DNA reads as TGTGCCACCACGGGGGTTTTGGGTTACGAGCAGTACTTC. Translation gives CATTGVLGYEQYF.

The rearrangement uses TRBV7-2 and TRBJ2-1; TRBD1 aligns across 9 bases. The CDR3 loop spans 15 amino acids. Losses at the gene ends were 2 bases for V and 4 bases for J; bases not matched to a gene: 3. CDR1 and CDR2 (germline): SGHTA, FQGNSA. CDR3 residues: CASSLTGGDYNEQFF. In nucleotides, the CDR3 is TGTGCCAGCAGCTTAACAGGGGGCGATTACAATGAGCAGTTCTTC.

The V call is TRBV6-1, the J call TRBJ1-1; D is undetermined. V was cut by 6 bases and J by 3 bases, with 8 bases left in between. Per the germline V gene, CDR1 is MNHNS and CDR2 is SASEGT. The CDR3 extends over 12 amino acids. This chain's CDR3 is CASSPSDTEAFF. DNA of the CDR3: TGTGCCAGCAGCCCCTCGGACACTGAAGCTTTCTTT.

The rearrangement uses TRBV18 and TRBJ2-7; TRBD2 is a possible D gene (5 bases). V gave up 6 bases and J gave up 2 bases, with 11 bases separating them. This CDR3 contains 13 residues. Germline V gene lookup returns CDR1 KGHSH and CDR2 LQKENI. The CDR3 sequence: CASSDGVTYEQYF. The CDR3 region has the DNA TGTGCCAGCTCCGACGGGGTAACCTACGAGCAGTACTTC.

V gene TRBV2 combines with J gene TRBJ2-1, with 7 bases aligning to TRBD2. The CDR3 has 13 residues. In germline, CDR1 is SNHLY, CDR2 FYNNEI. Trimming removed 6 bases from V and 9 bases from J; junction bases left unmatched: 8. The CDR3 sequence: CASREGLMAEQFF. CDR3 sequence (DNA): TGTGCCAGCAGGGAGGGACTAATGGCTGAGCAGTTCTTC.

The V call is TRBV7-2, the J call TRBJ2-7, with TRBD2 matching 7 bases. V lost 3 bases, J lost 0 bases, and 8 bases stayed unmatched. The V gene's germline CDR1 is SGHTA and CDR2 FQGNSA. The length of the CDR3 is 16 residues. CDR3 coding DNA: TGTGCCAGCAGCTTCCTAAGCGGGAAGACCTCCTACGAGCAGTACTTC. Its protein product is CASSFLSGKTSYEQYF.

J is TRBJ2-2 and V is TRBV15, with TRBD2 matching over 7 bases. The CDR3 runs to 18 residues. Germline V lookup: CDR1 LNHNV, CDR2 YYDKDF (reference sequence). J gave up 8 bases and V 0 bases, and 15 bases lay outside the gene matches. As DNA, the CDR3 is TGTGCCACCAGCAGAGAGGGGGGAGGGACTTCTTTTGGGGGGGAGCTGTTTTTT. Translating it yields CATSREGGGTSFGGELFF.

This clone was detected once. Other DNA variants within this sample encode the same CDR3. The genes are TRBV9 and TRBJ1-2, with TRBD1 as a possible D gene (5 bases). Germline V CDR1 and CDR2: SGDLS, YYNGEE. The V gene lost 0 bases and the J gene lost 2 bases, with 5 bases spanning the gap. There are 13 residues in the CDR3. CDR3: CASSVDRNYGYTF. The DNA for the CDR3 is TGTGCCAGCAGCGTAGACAGGAACTATGGCTACACCTTC.

DNA for the CDR3: TGTGCCAGCAGCTTAATGGGCGGGATTAGCACAGATACGCAGTATTTT. Its translation: CASSLMGGISTDTQYF. This chain links TRBV7-2 with TRBJ2-3; the D gene is possibly TRBD2 (6 bases). In germline, CDR1 is SGHTA, CDR2 FQGNSA. The CDR3 covers 16 residues. The ends were cut back, 2 bases at V and 0 bases at J, with 12 bases in the middle.

This clone was recorded only once. The chain carries TRBV27 and TRBJ2-7; D is possibly TRBD1 (5 bases). The CDR3 covers 15 residues. Per germline, CDR1 MNHEY and CDR2 SMNVEV (reference sequence). The V gene lost 6 bases and the J gene lost 2 bases, with 17 bases spanning the gap. The CDR3 DNA follows: TGTGCCAGCAGCCAGACAGCTATATACCCCTACGAGCAGTACTTC. This encodes CASSQTAIYPYEQYF.

This clone was counted once. The chain combines TRBV6-5 with TRBJ2-7; 7 nucleotides line up with TRBD2. Germline lookup yields CDR1 MNHEY and CDR2 SVGAGI. V lost 0 bases and J lost 0; bases outside the gene matches: 2. This CDR3 comprises 15 residues. The CDR3 sequence: CASSYSGGPSYEQYF. The CDR3 bases are TGTGCCAGCAGTTACTCGGGAGGGCCCTCCTACGAGCAGTACTTC.

The chain recombines TRBV2 with TRBJ1-1, with 8 bases that match TRBD1. The length of the CDR3 is 16 residues. Germline values: CDR1 SNHLY, CDR2 FYNNEI. The junction had 8 bases not matched to a gene; V was cut back by 0 bases and J by 5 bases. The CDR3 reads CASSEARTGIRTEAFF. DNA for the CDR3: TGTGCCAGCAGTGAAGCCAGGACAGGGATTCGGACTGAAGCTTTCTTT.

V and J are TRBV7-9 and TRBJ1-4; possible D gene TRBD1, 5 bases. In germline, CDR1 is SEHNR, CDR2 FQNEAQ (reference sequence). Trimming removed 8 bases from V and 3 bases from J, with 10 bases in between. The CDR3 is 13 amino acids. CDR3 region: CASQRGSNEKLFF. The DNA of the CDR3 is TGTGCCAGCCAAAGGGGCTCTAATGAAAAACTGTTTTTT. Together with reference TRBV7-9 and TRBJ1-4, the CDR3 gives the full variable domain: DTGVSQNPRHKITKRGQNVTFRCDPISEHNRLYWYRQTLGQGPEFLTYFQNEAQLEKSRLLSDRFSAERPKGSFSTLEIQRTEQGDSAMYLCASQRGSNEKLFFGSGTQLSVL.

This clone appeared a single time. J is TRBJ2-1 and V is TRBV5-8; D gene uncertain. There are 12 residues in the CDR3. The germline V and J ends were trimmed by 0 bases and 10 bases, with 8 bases remaining between them. CDR1 and CDR2 (germline): SGHTS, YDEGEE. The CDR3 sequence: CASSLAFSEQFF. The CDR3, as DNA: TGTGCCAGCAGCTTGGCCTTTTCCGAGCAGTTCTTC.

The genes are TRBV27 and TRBJ1-2, with 9 bases that match TRBD1. The length of the CDR3 is 13 residues. CDR1 is MNHEY and CDR2 is SMNVEV in the germline V gene (reference sequence). After removal of 3 bases from V and 8 bases from J, the junction contained 4 bases not matched to a gene. The CDR3 reads CASSLGTGLGYTF. For the CDR3, the DNA is TGTGCCAGCAGTTTGGGGACAGGGCTCGGCTACACCTTC.